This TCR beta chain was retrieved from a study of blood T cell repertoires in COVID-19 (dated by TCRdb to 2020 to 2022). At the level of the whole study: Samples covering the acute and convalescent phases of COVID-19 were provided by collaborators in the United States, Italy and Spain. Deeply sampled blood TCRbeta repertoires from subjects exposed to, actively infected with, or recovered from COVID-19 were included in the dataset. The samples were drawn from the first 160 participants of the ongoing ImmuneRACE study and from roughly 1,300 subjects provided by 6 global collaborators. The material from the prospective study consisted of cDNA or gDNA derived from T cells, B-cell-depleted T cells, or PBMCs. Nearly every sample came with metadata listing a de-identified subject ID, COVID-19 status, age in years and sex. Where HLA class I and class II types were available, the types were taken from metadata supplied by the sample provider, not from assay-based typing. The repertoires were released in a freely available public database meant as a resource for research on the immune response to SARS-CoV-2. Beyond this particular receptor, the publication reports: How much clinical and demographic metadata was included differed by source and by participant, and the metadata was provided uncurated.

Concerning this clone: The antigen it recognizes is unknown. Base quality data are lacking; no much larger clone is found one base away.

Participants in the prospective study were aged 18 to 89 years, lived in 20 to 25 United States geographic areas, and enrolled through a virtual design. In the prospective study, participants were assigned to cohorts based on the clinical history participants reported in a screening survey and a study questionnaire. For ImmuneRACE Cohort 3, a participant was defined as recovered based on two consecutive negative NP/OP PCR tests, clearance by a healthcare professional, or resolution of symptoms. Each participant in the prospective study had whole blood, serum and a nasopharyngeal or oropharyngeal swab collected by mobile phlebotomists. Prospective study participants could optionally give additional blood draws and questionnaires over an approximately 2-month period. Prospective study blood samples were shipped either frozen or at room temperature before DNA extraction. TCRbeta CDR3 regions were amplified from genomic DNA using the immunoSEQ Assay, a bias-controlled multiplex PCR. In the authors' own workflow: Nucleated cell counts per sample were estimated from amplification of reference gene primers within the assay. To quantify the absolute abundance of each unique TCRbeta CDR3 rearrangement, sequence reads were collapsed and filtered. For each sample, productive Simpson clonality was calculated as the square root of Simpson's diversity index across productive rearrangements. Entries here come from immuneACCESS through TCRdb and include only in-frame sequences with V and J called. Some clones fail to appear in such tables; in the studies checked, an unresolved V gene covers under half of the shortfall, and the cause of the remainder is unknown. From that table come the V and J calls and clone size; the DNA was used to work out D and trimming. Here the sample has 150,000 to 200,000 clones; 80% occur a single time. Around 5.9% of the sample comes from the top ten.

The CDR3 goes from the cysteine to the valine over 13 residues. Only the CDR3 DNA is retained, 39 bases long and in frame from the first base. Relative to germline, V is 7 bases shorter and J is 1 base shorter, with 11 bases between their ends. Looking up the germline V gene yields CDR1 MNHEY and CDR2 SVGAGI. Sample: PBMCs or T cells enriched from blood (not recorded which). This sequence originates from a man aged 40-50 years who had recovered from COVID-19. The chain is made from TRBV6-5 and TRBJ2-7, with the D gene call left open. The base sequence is TGTGCCAGCACTCACAGAACTTCCTACGAGCAGTACGTC. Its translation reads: CASTHRTSYEQYV.